This T cell receptor beta chain was recorded in a study of shared clonotypes between healthy human individuals. Deletions cut 6 bases from V and 1 base from J, with 15 bases between. The CDR3 is made up of 15 amino acids. CDR1 and CDR2 from the germline V gene are SQVTM and ANQGSEA. At deep level, the assay was performed. Investigators spread the genomic DNA of each subset evenly over several immunoSEQ plates. The data were produced by immunoSEQ multiplex PCR, yet TCRdb's version contains in-frame clones alone and is incomplete. The table lists about 800,000 clones, around 96% of them singletons, with less than 0.25% in the top ten. Regarding the study as a whole: Memory subsets had estimated richness that was generally smaller than that of naive subsets.

Turning to this clone: Its antigen is currently unknown.

Positive CCR7 selection of CD45RO-negative cells yielded the naive CD8 cells, and terminally differentiated effector memory CD45RA+ cells were excluded. The origin of this receptor is a man aged 30-40 years in good health. The V and J genes are TRBV29-1 and TRBJ2-2; D is possibly TRBD1 or TRBD2 (5 bases each). The sequencing input was naive CD8+ T cells sorted from blood. The CDR3 spells CSVPAPGRNTGELFF. For the CDR3, the DNA is TGCAGCGTCCCGGCCCCAGGGAGGAACACCGGGGAGCTGTTTTTT.